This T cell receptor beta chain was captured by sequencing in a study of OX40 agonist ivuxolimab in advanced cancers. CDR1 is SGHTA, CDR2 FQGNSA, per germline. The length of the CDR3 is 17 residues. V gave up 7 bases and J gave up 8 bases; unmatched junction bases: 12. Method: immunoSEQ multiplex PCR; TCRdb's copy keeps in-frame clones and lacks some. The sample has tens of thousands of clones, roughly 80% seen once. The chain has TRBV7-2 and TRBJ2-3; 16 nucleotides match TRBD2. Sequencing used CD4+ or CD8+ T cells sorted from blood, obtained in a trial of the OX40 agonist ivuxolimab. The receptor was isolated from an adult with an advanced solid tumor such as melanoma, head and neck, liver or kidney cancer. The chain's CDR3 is CASTIRGTSGRAGTQYF. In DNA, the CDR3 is TGTGCCAGCACCATAAGGGGGACTAGCGGGAGGGCCGGTACGCAGTATTTT.